Sequencing of this TCR beta chain was carried out in a study of blood T cell repertoires in COVID-19. The overall study: Samples taken during acute and convalescent COVID-19 were collected in the United States, Italy and Spain. The analysed material was cDNA or gDNA that came from T cells, B-cell-depleted T cells, or PBMCs.

In the authors' workflow: It was from reference gene primer amplification that nucleated cell counts were estimated. Profiling relied on immunoSEQ multiplex PCR, and the TCRdb table lists in-frame clones only, not all of them. Clone size and V and J calls were adopted from that table, with D and trimming inferred from the DNA. The sample yields 150,000 to 200,000 clones, approximately 83% seen once. The CDR3 loop spans 14 amino acids. Germline CDR1 and CDR2: MGHRA and YSYEKL. Trimming stripped 5 bases from V and 5 bases from J, with 12 bases between. The receptor's source is a man aged 45-60 years with active or convalescent COVID-19. Specimen: peripheral blood. The J gene is TRBJ1-4, the V gene TRBV4-1, with D unclear. The CDR3 DNA is TGCGCCAGCAGCTATGGACTAACAAATGAAAAACTGTTTTTT. Protein sequence: CASSYGLTNEKLFF.